The following is a TCR beta chain sequence with its context. Antigen specificity is unknown. The data belong to a study of cytomegalovirus exposure and HLA in healthy donors. Germline CDR1 and CDR2: MNHNS and SASEGT. The CDR3 extends over 17 amino acids. Germline trimming cut 2 bases from V and 0 bases from J; bases unmatched to any gene: 3. Researchers ran the PCR with 60 Vbeta and 13 Jbeta primers. Repertoires were generated with immunoSEQ multiplex PCR, while TCRdb's copy carries only in-frame clones and drops some. The sample shows about 77,000 clones, about three quarters of them seen only once. Points from the study as a whole: Researchers counted around 180 TCR beta chains as cytomegalovirus-associated. Differences between HLA loci emerged in a later analysis of TCR association rates, with DRB1 most and HLA-C fewest. It was shown in a later analysis that HLA-associated TCR beta chains were more clonally expanded than other, equally common chains.

The source material was PBMCs. The sequence was collected from a man aged 40-49 years in good health and CMV-seronegative. This chain joins TRBV6-1 and TRBJ2-3, with TRBD2 identical over 12 bases. The CDR3 nucleotides are TGTGCCAGCAGTGAAAGGGGACTAGCGGGTAGCACAGATACGCAGTATTTT. It codes for CASSERGLAGSTDTQYF.